The present TCR beta chain was sequenced within a study of vaccination effects on CD4 cells after COVID-19. As for the study in general: After expansion with viral peptide pools in the ViraFEST assay, antigen-specific CD4+ T cells were sequenced. Post-vaccine sample collection fell at a median of 72 days after the second dose. Findings of the study overall: Pronounced clonal contraction occurred in clones induced by infection and by vaccine late after vaccination.

Here immunoSEQ multiplex PCR was the method, and the copy in TCRdb shows in-frame clones only, minus some. In the table there are just under 75,000 clones, roughly 75% of which are singletons. The CDR3 covers 14 residues. Losses at the gene ends were 0 bases for V and 7 bases for J; bases not matched to a gene: 5. From germline, CDR1 is SGHDN and CDR2 FVKESK. Following a roughly 11-day culture, CD4+ T cells were purified. Each participant was administered two doses of either the BNT162b2 or the mRNA-1273 vaccine. A half-volume exchange with IL-2 medium occurred on days 3 and 7. A remark on this clone: Its specificity is not known.

The sequencing here drew on CD4+ T cells from PBMCs cultured without peptide, taken after COVID-19 vaccination. The chain couples TRBV14 to TRBJ1-1, with 7 bases lining up with TRBD1. The sequence derives from a human donor who received a COVID-19 vaccine. CDR3 amino acids: CASSQDRGMFEAFF. CDR3 sequence (DNA): TGTGCCAGCAGCCAAGACAGGGGGATGTTTGAAGCTTTCTTT.